The present entry profiles one T cell receptor beta chain with its context. V was trimmed by 1 base and J by 4 bases, leaving 10 bases between them. The CDR3 is 14 amino acids. Germline values: CDR1 MNHNS, CDR2 SASEGT. The table came from immunoSEQ multiplex PCR; TCRdb's copy has only in-frame clones and leaves some out. This table holds 150,000 to 200,000 clones, about 79% found once. This entry belongs to a study of blood T cell repertoires in COVID-19. The receptor was isolated from a woman between 65 and 79 years old with acute or convalescent COVID-19. Sequences were obtained from peripheral blood. The chain is built from TRBV6-1 and TRBJ1-1; D possibly corresponds to TRBD1 (5 bases). The CDR3 nucleotides are TGTGCCAGCAGTGAAGGCAGGGTCAGCACTGAAGCTTTCTTT. It translates to CASSEGRVSTEAFF.